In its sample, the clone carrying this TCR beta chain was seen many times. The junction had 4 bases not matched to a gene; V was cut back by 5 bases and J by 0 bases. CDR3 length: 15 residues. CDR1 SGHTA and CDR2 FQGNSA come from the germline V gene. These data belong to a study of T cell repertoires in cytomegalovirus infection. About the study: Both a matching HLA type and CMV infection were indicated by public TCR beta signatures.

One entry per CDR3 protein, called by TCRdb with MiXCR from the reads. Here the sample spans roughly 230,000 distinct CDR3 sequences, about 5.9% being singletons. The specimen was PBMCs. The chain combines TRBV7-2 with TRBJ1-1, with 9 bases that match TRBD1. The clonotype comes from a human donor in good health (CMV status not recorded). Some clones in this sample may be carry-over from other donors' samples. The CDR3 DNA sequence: TGTGCCAGCAGCCGGGACAGGGTTGTGAACACTGAAGCTTTCTTT. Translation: CASSRDRVVNTEAFF.